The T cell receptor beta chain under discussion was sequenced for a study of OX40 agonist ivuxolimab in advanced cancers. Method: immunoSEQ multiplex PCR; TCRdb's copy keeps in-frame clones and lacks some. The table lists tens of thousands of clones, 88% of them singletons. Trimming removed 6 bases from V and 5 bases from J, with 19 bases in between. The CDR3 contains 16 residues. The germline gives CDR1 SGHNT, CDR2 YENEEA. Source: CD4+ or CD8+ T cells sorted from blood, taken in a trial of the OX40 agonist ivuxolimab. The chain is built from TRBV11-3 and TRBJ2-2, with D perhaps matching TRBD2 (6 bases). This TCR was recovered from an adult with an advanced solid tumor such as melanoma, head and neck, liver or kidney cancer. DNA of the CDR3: TGTGCCAGCAGACTAGCCGGGACTCCTATTACCGGGGAGCTGTTTTTT. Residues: CASRLAGTPITGELFF.